The 26 T cell receptor beta chains given below trace back to one sample, sequenced in a study of T cells in Graves' hyperthyroidism and ophthalmopathy. Researchers amplified the TCR beta CDR3 regions from RNA transcripts. Researchers ran a first-round RT-PCR on the TCR CDR3 using the HTBI primer set. TCRdb processed the multiplex PCR reads anew with MiXCR; each CDR3 protein has one entry. The sample holds approximately 690,000 distinct CDR3 sequences, around 20% seen once. Sequencing was performed on blood. The receptor set was obtained from a man under 40 with Graves' ophthalmopathy.

This clonotype was recorded a few times. The chain links TRBV6-2 or TRBV6-3 to TRBJ2-7; D is possibly TRBD1 (5 bases). Trimming cost V 6 bases and J 6 bases, with 9 bases left between them. The CDR3 is 11 amino acids. Per germline, CDR1 MNHEY and CDR2 SVGEGT. The CDR3 protein is CASRWGGEQYF. DNA of the CDR3: TGTGCCAGCAGATGGGGCGGCGAGCAGTACTTC.

The V and J genes are TRBV12-3 or TRBV12-4 and TRBJ1-5; D may be TRBD1 (5 bases). Trimming removed 9 bases from V and 4 bases from J, with 16 bases in between. This CDR3 is built from 14 residues. This chain's CDR3 is CASTQGIGNQPQHF. DNA of the CDR3: TGTGCCAGTACTCAGGGAATCGGGAATCAGCCCCAGCATTTT.

There are a few counts of this clonotype. The chain combines TRBV12-3 or TRBV12-4 with TRBJ2-2; a weak D match, TRBD1 (5 bases). This CDR3 spans 16 amino acids. Trimming cost V 7 bases and J 4 bases, with 19 bases left between them. The CDR3: CASIFNGAVVTGELFF. CDR3 DNA: TGTGCCAGCATTTTTAATGGGGCCGTCGTCACCGGGGAGCTGTTTTTT.

V gene TRBV15 combines with J gene TRBJ1-5; D not certain. This CDR3 region has 16 residues. Trimming took 1 base from V and 6 from J, leaving 16 bases between them. The germline V gene has CDR1 LNHNV and CDR2 YYDKDF (reference sequence). CDR3 in DNA: TGTGCCACCAGCAGAGGGTCACCCAAAGGGAGTCAGCCCCAGCATTTT. This codes for CATSRGSPKGSQPQHF.

The gene calls are TRBV7-8 and TRBJ2-5; 7 positions match TRBD1. Trimming cost V 1 base and J 5 bases; bases outside gene matches: 25. Germline lookup yields CDR1 SGHVS and CDR2 FQNEAQ. CDR3 length: 21 residues. This CDR3 is CASSLVMGQHQKGPSGETQYF. The CDR3 nucleotides read TGTGCCAGCAGCTTAGTGATGGGACAGCACCAGAAGGGGCCCTCAGGGGAGACCCAGTACTTC.

At least ten counts were recorded for this clonotype. J is TRBJ2-7 and V is TRBV30, with 7 nucleotides matching TRBD1. Looked up from germline, CDR1 is GTSNPN and CDR2 is SVGIG (reference sequence). CDR3 length: 15 residues. V shed 0 bases, J shed 1 base, and the junction held 6 bases outside the gene matches. The CDR3 DNA follows: TGTGCCTGGAGTGTACCCGGGACAGCTTCCTACGAGCAGTACTTC. Its protein product is CAWSVPGTASYEQYF.

This clonotype was counted between two and nine times. The V and J genes are TRBV11-2 and TRBJ2-2; no clear D gene. CDR3 length: 13 residues. The V end lost 1 base, the J end lost 9 bases, and 9 bases lay between the germline ends. Germline V gives CDR1 SGHAT, CDR2 FQNNGV. CDR3 loop: CASSLGYSRELFF. The CDR3 region has the DNA TGTGCCAGCAGCTTAGGATACTCCAGGGAGCTGTTTTTT.

This clonotype has more than one count but fewer than ten. The V gene is TRBV28, the J gene TRBJ2-2; 10 bases line up with TRBD1. Germline CDR1 MDHEN, CDR2 SYDVKM. After removal of 7 bases from V and 6 bases from J, the junction contained 5 bases not matched to a gene. The CDR3 loop spans 14 amino acids. The CDR3 loop is CASIPGQGPGELFF. CDR3 bases: TGTGCCAGCATTCCGGGACAGGGGCCCGGGGAGCTGTTTTTT.

The chain employs TRBV6-1 and TRBJ2-7, with a weak D call TRBD2 (7 bases). The germline V gene encodes CDR1 MNHNS and CDR2 SASEGT. The ends were cut back, 2 bases at V and 2 bases at J, with 22 bases in the middle. CDR3 length: 18 residues. The CDR3 coding sequence is TGTGCCAGCAGTGAAAGATTTCCCCGGGGAGGGGGAACCTACGAGCAGTACTTC. Translated: CASSERFPRGGGTYEQYF.

The sample holds a few counts of this clonotype. This may stem from a read error, because a much larger clone lies one nucleotide away. The chain combines TRBV27 with TRBJ2-5; the D is unclear. Germline lookup yields CDR1 MNHEY and CDR2 SMNVEV (reference sequence). The CDR3 is 13 residues long. CDR3 in DNA: TGTGCCAGCAGTTTATCGAGCCAAGAGACCCGGTACTTC. Translation: CASSLSSQETRYF.

This clonotype was found many times. J is TRBJ1-1 and V is TRBV6-6, with TRBD1 identical over 9 bases. CDR3 size: 16 residues. V lost 2 bases, J lost 2 bases, and 6 bases stayed unmatched. The germline V gene encodes CDR1 MNHNY and CDR2 SVGAGI (reference sequence). This CDR3 is CASSYPGQGINTEAFF. Written as DNA, the CDR3 is TGTGCCAGCAGTTACCCGGGACAGGGCATTAACACTGAAGCTTTCTTT.

This clonotype was counted many times. The V gene is TRBV5-5, the J gene TRBJ1-1; 7 bases are a match to TRBD1. Trimming took 0 bases from V and 4 from J; bases not matched to a gene: 9. CDR1 and CDR2 from the germline V gene are SGHKS and YYEKEE (reference sequence). The CDR3 covers 16 residues. CDR3 nucleotides: TGTGCCAGCAGCTTGGGCAATAGGGGGCAGGGCACTGAAGCTTTCTTT. This sequence encodes CASSLGNRGQGTEAFF. The variable domain in full, with the rest retrieved from reference TRBV5-5 and TRBJ1-1, is DAGVTQSPTHLIKTRGQQVTLRCSPISGHKSVSWYQQVLGQGPQFIFQYYEKEERGRGNFPDRFSARQFPNYSSELNVNALLLGDSALYLCASSLGNRGQGTEAFFGQGTRLTVV.

In its sample, this clonotype was seen a few times. The chain carries TRBV10-2 and TRBJ2-5, with D unresolved. CDR3 length equals 14 residues. Deletions cut 2 bases from V and 4 bases from J, with 11 bases between. Germline CDR1 is WSHSY and CDR2 is SAAADI. For the CDR3, the DNA is TGCGCCAGCAGTGAGGAAGGTCCTGTAGAGACCCAGTACTTC. Encoded protein: CASSEEGPVETQYF.

This clonotype occurred a few times. The V gene is TRBV6-2 or TRBV6-3, the J gene TRBJ2-3, with 7 bases matching TRBD2. Trimming took 4 bases from V and 2 from J; bases not matched to a gene: 6. CDR3 size: 15 residues. Per the germline V gene, CDR1 is MNHEY and CDR2 is SVGEGT. The CDR3 sequence is CASSSRGTNTDTQYF. CDR3 DNA sequence: TGTGCCAGCAGTTCCCGCGGGACTAACACAGATACGCAGTATTTT.

Here the CDR3 DNA reads TGTGCCAGCTCCGGGGGGATTGTCAATGAGCAGTTCTTC. Translated, it gives CASSGGIVNEQFF. The V and J genes are TRBV7-9 and TRBJ2-1; 7 positions agree with TRBD2. The V gene end was trimmed by 8 bases and the J gene end by 6 bases; junction bases not matched to a gene: 7. This CDR3 region has 13 residues. The germline V gene encodes CDR1 SEHNR and CDR2 FQNEAQ (reference sequence).

This clonotype has ten or more counts. The chain has TRBV18 and TRBJ1-1, with D possibly matching TRBD1 (5 bases). V lost 5 bases and J 0 bases, leaving 16 bases between the germline ends. This CDR3 region has 16 residues. Germline V gene data show CDR1 as KGHSH and CDR2 as LQKENI. The CDR3 spells CASSERAGHLNTEAFF. The CDR3 DNA is TGTGCCAGCTCAGAAAGGGCTGGACACTTGAACACTGAAGCTTTCTTT.

This clonotype was counted at least ten times. The rearrangement links TRBV28 to TRBJ2-7; D assignment may be TRBD1 or TRBD2 (7 bases each). Trimming took off 4 bases at V and 1 base at J, with 20 bases between the two ends. The germline V gene has CDR1 MDHEN and CDR2 SYDVKM. This CDR3 comprises 17 residues. DNA for the CDR3: TGTGCCAGCAGTTACCCTCCCTGGGAGGGGGCGTCCTACGAGCAGTACTTC. This encodes CASSYPPWEGASYEQYF.

In its sample, this clonotype was seen a few times. V and J are TRBV9 and TRBJ1-2, with D uncertain. CDR1 and CDR2 (germline): SGDLS, YYNGEE. Trimming removed 0 bases at V and 7 bases at J, with 7 bases between. The CDR3 length is 12 residues. The chain's CDR3 is CASSVGAGGYTF. The CDR3 bases are TGTGCCAGCAGCGTAGGGGCGGGTGGCTACACCTTC. Together with reference TRBV9 and TRBJ1-2, the CDR3 gives the full variable domain: DSGVTQTPKHLITATGQRVTLRCSPRSGDLSVYWYQQSLDQGLQFLIQYYNGEERAKGNILERFSAQQFPDLHSELNLSSLELGDSALYFCASSVGAGGYTFGSGTRLTVV.

This clonotype was picked up many times. The gene calls are TRBV11-2 and TRBJ1-4; D perhaps matches TRBD1 (6 bases). The CDR3 length is 15 residues. Germline V CDR1 and CDR2: SGHAT, FQNNGV. Trimming stripped 5 bases from V and 8 bases from J, with 18 bases between. In nucleotides, the CDR3 is TGTGCCAGCAGCCGGGGGGCAGGAGGACGAGAAAAACTGTTTTTT. Translating it yields CASSRGAGGREKLFF. Full variable domain (outside the CDR3, taken from reference TRBV11-2 and TRBJ1-4): EAGVAQSPRYKIIEKRQSVAFWCNPISGHATLYWYQQILGQGPKLLIQFQNNGVVDDSQLPKDRFSAERLKGVDSTLKIQPAKLEDSAVYLCASSRGAGGREKLFFGSGTQLSVL.

The J gene is TRBJ2-1, the V gene TRBV7-9; D call uncertain. The V gene's germline CDR1 is SEHNR and CDR2 FQNEAQ (reference sequence). V was cut by 2 bases and J by 2 bases, with 10 bases left in between. The CDR3 runs to 15 residues. The CDR3: CASSLTRGTYNEQFF. CDR3 nucleotide sequence: TGTGCCAGCAGCTTAACCCGAGGAACCTACAATGAGCAGTTCTTC.

The genes are TRBV6-2 or TRBV6-3 and TRBJ1-5; a possible D gene is TRBD1 (6 bases). The V end was cut by 8 bases, the J end by 6 bases, with 14 bases between. Germline CDR1 is MNHEY and CDR2 is SVGEGT. This CDR3 is built from 13 residues. The CDR3 sequence is CASWGGALQPQHF. CDR3 coding DNA: TGTGCCAGCTGGGGGGGGGCTCTTCAGCCCCAGCATTTT.

This clonotype was detected many times. The V call is TRBV6-2 or TRBV6-3, the J call TRBJ1-1; the match to TRBD1 covers 7 bases. Germline V gives CDR1 MNHEY, CDR2 SVGEGT. V trimming: 8 bases; J trimming: 5 bases; junction bases outside the gene matches: 8. This CDR3 is 13 amino acids long. The CDR3 protein is CASGTAGGTEAFF. CDR3 coding DNA: TGTGCCAGCGGGACAGCGGGCGGGACTGAAGCTTTCTTT.

The V and J genes are TRBV6-1 and TRBJ2-7; D possibly corresponds to TRBD1 (5 bases). V lost 4 bases to trimming and J lost 5 bases, with 12 bases between them. Germline CDR1 MNHNS, CDR2 SASEGT. This CDR3 comprises 13 residues. CDR3 coding DNA: TGTGCCAGCAGTGCCTACCCCAGGGACGAGCAGTACTTC. This sequence encodes CASSAYPRDEQYF.

This clonotype was seen a few times. The V and J genes are TRBV7-2 and TRBJ2-7; TRBD1 matches 12 bases. J lost 4 bases, V lost 2 bases, and 9 bases had no gene match. The CDR3 spans 17 residues. Germline-derived CDR1 and CDR2 are SGHTA and FQGNSA. CDR3: CASSLKGQGAYGYEQYF. CDR3 bases: TGTGCCAGCAGCTTAAAGGGACAGGGGGCTTATGGTTACGAGCAGTACTTC.

V gene TRBV6-1 combines with J gene TRBJ1-2, with TRBD1 as a possible D gene (6 bases). The CDR3 length is 12 residues. V shed 10 bases and J shed 9 bases, with 18 bases lying between them. In germline, CDR1 is MNHNS, CDR2 SASEGT. CDR3 loop: CATRGDNRRYTF. For the CDR3, the DNA is TGTGCCACAAGAGGGGACAACAGACGCTACACCTTC.

This clonotype was picked up many times. The genes are TRBV7-9 and TRBJ2-6, with no clear D. This CDR3 contains 14 residues. The germline V gene has CDR1 SEHNR and CDR2 FQNEAQ (reference sequence). V was clipped by 3 bases and J by 4 bases, with 7 bases between them. CDR3 sequence: CASSFRAGANVLTF. In nucleotides, the CDR3 is TGTGCCAGCAGCTTCCGGGCCGGGGCCAACGTCCTGACTTTC. The full variable domain, rest sourced from reference TRBV7-9 and TRBJ2-6, is DTGVSQNPRHKITKRGQNVTFRCDPISEHNRLYWYRQTLGQGPEFLTYFQNEAQLEKSRLLSDRFSAERPKGSFSTLEIQRTEQGDSAMYLCASSFRAGANVLTFGAGSRLTVL.